These T cell receptor beta chains were read from a single sample in a study of tumour-infiltrating T cells in Burkitt lymphoma. Using immunoSEQ multiplex PCR, the repertoire was profiled, and TCRdb retains in-frame clones only, with some absent. Of 6,000 to 8,500 clones in the sample, about 69% are singletons; the top ten hold roughly 37%. The sequenced material came from tumor tissue. Receptor source: a human donor with diffuse large B-cell lymphoma. The CDR3 runs from the conserved cysteine through the conserved F or W. The D gene is left open where the match is weak. Where a row states a size, it is once, few, many or the class of an expanded clone; other rows omit it.

V: TRBV10-3
size: NA
D: TRBD2
J: TRBJ2-5
CDR3: CAIGLAGGTIETQYF
DNA: TGTGCCATCGGACTAGCGGGGGGCACTATCGAGACCCAGTACTTC

V: TRBV7-9
size: NA
D: TRBD2
J: TRBJ2-5
CDR3: CASRPGTSIETQYF
DNA: TGTGCCAGCAGGCCAGGGACTAGTATAGAGACCCAGTACTTC

V: TRBV7-2
size: NA
D: NA
J: TRBJ2-2
CDR3: CASSLASSGGELFF
DNA: TGTGCCAGCAGCTTAGCATCCTCCGGCGGGGAGCTGTTTTTT

V: TRBV5-6
size: NA
D: TRBD1
J: TRBJ1-1
CDR3: CASSPGQGFNTEAFF
DNA: TGTGCCAGCAGCCCTGGACAGGGGTTTAACACTGAAGCTTTCTTT

V: TRBV11-2
size: few
D: TRBD1
J: TRBJ2-2
CDR3: CASSSHRGNTGELFF
DNA: TGTGCCAGCAGCTCCCACAGGGGGAACACCGGGGAGCTGTTTTTT

V: TRBV7-9
size: NA
D: TRBD1
J: TRBJ2-5
CDR3: CASSLTGHSQETQYF
DNA: TGTGCCAGCAGCTTGACAGGGCATTCCCAAGAGACCCAGTACTTC

V: TRBV6-5
size: few
D: NA
J: TRBJ1-2
CDR3: CASSLRGRYGYTF
DNA: TGTGCCAGCAGCCTGCGGGGCCGCTATGGCTACACCTTC

V: TRBV6-5
size: NA
D: NA
J: TRBJ1-1
CDR3: CASRKPGGGTEAFF
DNA: TGTGCCAGCAGAAAGCCCGGGGGGGGCACTGAAGCTTTCTTT

V: TRBV7-9
size: NA
D: NA
J: TRBJ2-7
CDR3: CASSFGSSLNEQYF
DNA: TGTGCCAGCAGCTTCGGATCCTCCCTTAACGAGCAGTACTTC

V: TRBV7-2
size: once
D: TRBD2
J: TRBJ2-5
CDR3: CASSPAGTSTETQYF
DNA: TGTGCCAGCAGCCCCGCCGGGACTAGCACTGAGACCCAGTACTTC

V: TRBV6-5
size: NA
D: NA
J: TRBJ2-3
CDR3: CASSYAGITDTQYF
DNA: TGTGCCAGCAGTTACGCGGGGATTACAGATACGCAGTATTTT

V: TRBV9
size: NA
D: NA
J: TRBJ1-4
CDR3: CASSVTGTPTEKLFF
DNA: TGTGCCAGCAGCGTGACGGGGACACCTACCGAAAAACTGTTTTTT

V: TRBV2
size: NA
D: NA
J: TRBJ2-3
CDR3: CASSRGRNTDTQYF
DNA: TGTGCCAGCAGCCGGGGTCGGAACACAGATACGCAGTATTTT

V: TRBV20-1
size: NA
D: NA
J: TRBJ2-3
CDR3: CSAAQGDTQYF
DNA: TGCAGTGCAGCCCAGGGAGATACGCAGTATTTT

V: TRBV5-1
size: NA
D: NA
J: TRBJ1-2
CDR3: CASSLMGRENYGYTF
DNA: TGCGCCAGCAGCTTGATGGGACGGGAGAACTATGGCTACACCTTC

V: TRBV6-1
size: once
D: TRBD1
J: TRBJ2-7
CDR3: CASSGTGMIHYEQYF
DNA: TGTGCCAGCAGTGGGACAGGGATGATCCACTACGAGCAGTACTTC

V: TRBV2
size: NA
D: NA
J: TRBJ1-5
CDR3: CASSGRGSTNQPQHF
DNA: TGTGCCAGCAGTGGTCGGGGGTCAACCAATCAGCCCCAGCATTTT

V: TRBV19
size: few
D: NA
J: TRBJ2-3
CDR3: CASSPEGDTQYF
DNA: TGTGCCAGTAGTCCGGAAGGAGATACGCAGTATTTT

V: TRBV5-8
size: few
D: TRBD2
J: TRBJ2-3
CDR3: CASRHPGGKDTQYF
DNA: TGTGCCAGCAGACACCCCGGGGGGAAAGATACGCAGTATTTT

V: TRBV29-1
size: NA
D: TRBD1
J: TRBJ1-2
CDR3: CSVEGDRLYGYTF
DNA: TGCAGCGTCGAAGGGGACAGGCTCTATGGCTACACCTTC

V: TRBV7-2
size: NA
D: NA
J: TRBJ1-5
CDR3: CASSLAGSLRPQHF
DNA: TGTGCCAGCAGCCTGGCCGGGTCCCTCCGGCCCCAGCATTTT

V: TRBV4-1
size: medium-sized
D: NA
J: TRBJ1-4
CDR3: CASSQRVEKLFF
DNA: TGCGCCAGCAGCCAACGAGTGGAAAAACTGTTTTTT

V: TRBV15
size: NA
D: TRBD2
J: TRBJ2-1
CDR3: CATLRRAGVYNEQFF
DNA: TGTGCCACCTTGCGGAGAGCGGGAGTTTACAATGAGCAGTTCTTC

V: TRBV2
size: NA
D: NA
J: TRBJ1-6
CDR3: CASSEALSPLHF
DNA: TGTGCCAGCAGTGAAGCGCTATCACCCCTCCACTTT

V: TRBV4-3
size: NA
D: TRBD1
J: TRBJ2-7
CDR3: CASSQGTGNYEQYF
DNA: TGCGCCAGCAGCCAAGGGACAGGGAACTACGAGCAGTACTTC

V: TRBV2
size: NA
D: NA
J: TRBJ1-5
CDR3: CASTLGGDQPQHF
DNA: TGTGCCAGCACCCTAGGTGGGGATCAGCCCCAGCATTTT

V: TRBV6-5
size: NA
D: NA
J: TRBJ2-5
CDR3: CASSYAYQETQYF
DNA: TGTGCCAGCAGTTACGCGTACCAAGAGACCCAGTACTTC

V: TRBV5-1
size: NA
D: NA
J: TRBJ1-5
CDR3: CASSLDSNQPQHF
DNA: TGCGCCAGCAGCTTAGATAGCAATCAGCCCCAGCATTTT

V: TRBV29-1
size: NA
D: NA
J: TRBJ1-1
CDR3: CSVGDRTEAFF
DNA: TGCAGCGTGGGGGACCGAACTGAAGCTTTCTTT

V: TRBV5-4
size: NA
D: NA
J: TRBJ1-1
CDR3: CASSPGTPNTEAFF
DNA: TGTGCCAGCAGCCCCGGGACACCGAACACTGAAGCTTTCTTT

V: TRBV5-8
size: NA
D: NA
J: TRBJ1-2
CDR3: CASSVYGTYTF
DNA: TGTGCCAGCAGCGTTTATGGGACCTACACCTTC

V: TRBV2
size: NA
D: TRBD1
J: TRBJ1-6
CDR3: CASSGNPRQGVRSPLHF
DNA: TGTGCCAGCAGTGGGAACCCTAGACAGGGGGTGCGTTCACCCCTCCACTTT

V: TRBV4-1
size: once
D: NA
J: TRBJ1-1
CDR3: CASSQPGMYTEAFF
DNA: TGCGCCAGCAGCCAGCCGGGGATGTACACTGAAGCTTTCTTT

V: TRBV27
size: once
D: NA
J: TRBJ1-1
CDR3: CASSSIRGVTEAFF
DNA: TGTGCCAGCAGTTCCATCCGGGGGGTGACTGAAGCTTTCTTT

V: TRBV10-3
size: NA
D: NA
J: TRBJ2-5
CDR3: CAISERGQETQYF
DNA: TGTGCCATCAGTGAGAGGGGGCAAGAGACCCAGTACTTC

V: TRBV25-1
size: NA
D: NA
J: TRBJ1-1
CDR3: CASSAPGHWNTEAFF
DNA: TGTGCCAGCAGTGCTCCGGGACATTGGAACACTGAAGCTTTCTTT

V: TRBV7-9
size: NA
D: NA
J: TRBJ1-3
CDR3: CASSWDGGSGNTIYF
DNA: TGTGCCAGCAGCTGGGACGGCGGCTCTGGAAACACCATATATTTT

V: TRBV5-1
size: medium-sized
D: NA
J: TRBJ1-1
CDR3: CASSLGSNTEAFF
DNA: TGCGCCAGCAGCTTGGGCAGCAACACTGAAGCTTTCTTT

V: TRBV14
size: NA
D: NA
J: TRBJ2-7
CDR3: CASSQEYGSNYEQYF
DNA: TGTGCCAGCAGCCAAGAGTACGGGAGCAACTACGAGCAGTACTTC

V: TRBV2
size: NA
D: NA
J: TRBJ2-2
CDR3: CASSELVVGTGELFF
DNA: TGTGCCAGCAGTGAATTGGTAGTAGGCACCGGGGAGCTGTTTTTT

V: TRBV5-6
size: NA
D: TRBD2
J: TRBJ2-7
CDR3: CASSPGLAGGKYEQYF
DNA: TGTGCCAGCAGCCCGGGACTAGCGGGGGGGAAATACGAGCAGTACTTC

V: TRBV7-6
size: few
D: TRBD2
J: TRBJ2-7
CDR3: CASRGGTSGNEQYF
DNA: TGTGCCAGCAGGGGTGGGACTAGCGGTAACGAGCAGTACTTC

V: TRBV7-2
size: NA
D: NA
J: TRBJ1-1
CDR3: CASSYRTANTEAFF
DNA: TGTGCCAGCAGCTATCGGACGGCGAACACTGAAGCTTTCTTT

V: TRBV29-1
size: few
D: NA
J: TRBJ2-7
CDR3: CSVYDDLSYEQYF
DNA: TGCAGCGTTTACGACGACCTCTCCTACGAGCAGTACTTC

V: TRBV10-3
size: few
D: NA
J: TRBJ1-2
CDR3: CAISDGTPTF
DNA: TGTGCCATCAGTGATGGGACTCCCACCTTC

V: TRBV6-6
size: NA
D: NA
J: TRBJ1-2
CDR3: CASSPEGDYGYTF
DNA: TGTGCCAGCAGTCCAGAAGGGGATTATGGCTACACCTTC

V: TRBV10-3
size: NA
D: TRBD1
J: TRBJ1-5
CDR3: CAISDPDRANQPQHF
DNA: TGTGCCATCAGTGACCCGGACAGGGCAAATCAGCCCCAGCATTTT